Shown below are 9 T cell receptor beta chains from a single sample sequenced in a study of blood T cell repertoires in COVID-19 (TCRdb year 2020). Libraries came from the immunoSEQ multiplex PCR assay. TCRdb limited this immuneACCESS table to in-frame rearrangements with V and J called. A share of clones is missing; checked studies link under half to unresolved V genes, and the rest is unexplained. For this sample there are over 250,000 clones; more than 85% appear just once. 2.2% of the sample goes to the ten largest clones. The sequenced sample consisted of peripheral blood. These receptors were taken from a woman aged 25 to 45 with COVID-19, enrolled during active disease.

J is TRBJ1-5 and V is TRBV27; possibly TRBD1 for D (6 bases). Deletions cut 3 bases from V and 5 bases from J, with 8 bases between. Germline lookup yields CDR1 MNHEY and CDR2 SMNVEV (reference sequence). The CDR3 spans 13 residues. The CDR3 sequence is CASSFRGHQPQHF. In nucleotides, the CDR3 is TGTGCCAGCAGTTTCAGGGGTCATCAGCCCCAGCATTTT.

The chain employs TRBV14 and TRBJ2-6; 8 bases are a match to TRBD1. This CDR3 region has 20 residues. The V gene's germline CDR1 is SGHDN and CDR2 FVKESK. V was pared by 1 base and J by 1 base, with 12 bases of the junction left unmatched. Here the CDR3 DNA reads TGTGCCAGCAGCCAAGGTATCCACAGGGGGGCAGTGTCTGGGGCCAACGTCCTGACTTTC. Its translation: CASSQGIHRGAVSGANVLTF.

This clone occurred many times. The chain couples TRBV4-2 to TRBJ2-1; 7 nucleotides align to TRBD1. This CDR3 spans 17 amino acids. Germline V gives CDR1 LGHNA, CDR2 YNFKEQ. Losses at the gene ends were 0 bases for V and 0 bases for J; bases not matched to a gene: 5. The CDR3 nucleotides read TGTGCCAGCAGCCAAGACCAGGACAGGAGCTCCTACAATGAGCAGTTCTTC. It translates to CASSQDQDRSSYNEQFF.

The J gene is TRBJ1-5, the V gene TRBV30; the D is unclear. This CDR3 spans 12 amino acids. Trimming pared 0 bases from V and 4 bases from J, leaving 4 bases between. Germline V gene lookup returns CDR1 GTSNPN and CDR2 SVGIG (reference sequence). The CDR3 reads CAWSVLNQPQHF. The CDR3 coding sequence is TGTGCCTGGAGTGTTCTGAATCAGCCCCAGCATTTT.

The chain combines TRBV5-1 with TRBJ2-5; the match to TRBD1 covers 8 bases. J gave up 5 bases and V 0 bases, and 6 bases lay outside the gene matches. CDR1 is SGHRS, CDR2 YFSETQ, per germline. The CDR3 is made up of 15 amino acids. The CDR3 loop reads CASSLVRRGPETQYF. The CDR3 region has the DNA TGCGCCAGCAGCTTGGTTCGCAGGGGGCCGGAGACCCAGTACTTC. Full variable domain (missing parts from reference TRBV5-1 and TRBJ2-5): KAGVTQTPRYLIKTRGQQVTLSCSPISGHRSVSWYQQTPGQGLQFLFEYFSETQRNKGNFPGRFSGRQFSNSRSEMNVSTLELGDSALYLCASSLVRRGPETQYFGPGTRLLVL.

The chain joins TRBV2 to TRBJ1-1, with a possible D match to TRBD1 (5 bases). V was cut by 6 bases and J by 9 bases, with 11 bases left in between. The germline CDR1 and CDR2 sequences are SNHLY and FYNNEI. This CDR3 is built from 11 residues. This CDR3 is CASRTAGKAFF. The CDR3 DNA reads TGTGCCAGCAGGACAGCTGGGAAAGCTTTCTTT.

The genes are TRBV2 and TRBJ2-7; 11 bases align to TRBD2. This CDR3 comprises 16 residues. V was clipped by 5 bases and J by 4 bases; unmatched bases: 10. From germline, CDR1 is SNHLY and CDR2 FYNNEI. The CDR3 region is CASSLGTSGFRYEQYF. The DNA of the CDR3 is TGTGCCAGCAGTTTGGGGACTAGCGGCTTTAGGTACGAGCAGTACTTC.

The chain employs TRBV6-6 and TRBJ2-7, with no clear D. This CDR3 spans 12 amino acids. V lost 0 bases and J lost 12, with 12 bases in between. The V gene's germline CDR1 is MNHNY and CDR2 SVGAGI (reference sequence). In DNA, the CDR3 is TGTGCCAGCAGTTACTCGGCAGGCCAGGCGTACTTC. Its translation: CASSYSAGQAYF.

V is TRBV28 and J is TRBJ1-5; 7 bases align to TRBD1. Germline CDR1 is MDHEN and CDR2 is SYDVKM. The CDR3 extends over 16 amino acids. Trimming cost V 6 bases and J 3 bases; bases outside gene matches: 11. CDR3 nucleotides: TGTGCCAGCAGCCGCGCCGACAGGGACCTCAATCAGCCCCAGCATTTT. It translates to CASSRADRDLNQPQHF.